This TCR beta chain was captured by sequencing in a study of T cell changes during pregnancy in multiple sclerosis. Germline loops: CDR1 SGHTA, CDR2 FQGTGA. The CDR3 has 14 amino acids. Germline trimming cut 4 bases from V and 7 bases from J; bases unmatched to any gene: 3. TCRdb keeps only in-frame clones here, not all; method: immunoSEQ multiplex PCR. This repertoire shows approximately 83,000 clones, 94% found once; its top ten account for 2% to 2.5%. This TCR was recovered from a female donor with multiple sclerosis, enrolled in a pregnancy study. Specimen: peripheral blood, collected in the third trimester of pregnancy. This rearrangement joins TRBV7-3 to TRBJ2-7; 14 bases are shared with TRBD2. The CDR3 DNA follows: TGTGCCAGCAGCTCGGGACTAGCGGGAGCTGAGCAGTACTTC. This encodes CASSSGLAGAEQYF.